This is a list of T cell receptor beta chains from one sample in a study of blood T cell repertoires in COVID-19. Clones were sequenced by immunoSEQ multiplex PCR, and TCRdb holds only the in-frame ones, with some missing. The table has 75,000 to 100,000 clones, 70% to 90% seen once. Sequencing input: peripheral blood. The receptors originated from a man in his 70s with acute or convalescent COVID-19. Each CDR3 is given with its conserved first and last residue. A D gene is named only where the DNA matches it firmly. Clone sizes are given selectively: once, few, many, or a class where the clone is expanded.

>TRBD2|TRBV6-1|TRBJ2-7|medium-sized
TGTGCCAGCAGTGAAGAGGGCGGGGGGGCCACCGAGCAGTACTTC
CASSEEGGGATEQYF
>NA|TRBV6-5|TRBJ1-4|NA
TGTGCCAGCGGCCCTTTAACTAATGAAAAACTGTTTTTT
CASGPLTNEKLFF
>TRBD2|TRBV11-2|TRBJ2-1|NA
TGTGCCAGCTCTCCCGGGACTAGCTATTACAATGAGCAGTTCTTC
CASSPGTSYYNEQFF
>TRBD2|TRBV5-1|TRBJ2-1|NA
TGCGCCAGCAGCTCGGATACTAGCGGAAACTACAATGAGCAGTTCTTC
CASSSDTSGNYNEQFF
>NA|TRBV5-4|TRBJ1-6|NA
TGTGCCAGCAGCGCCCAAGGAGGGGTCCAAGGTACCCTCCACTTT
CASSAQGGVQGTLHF
>TRBD2|TRBV12-5|TRBJ2-1|NA
TGTGCTAGTGGTTCCCAGACTAGCGGAGGCTCCTACAATGAGCAGTTCTTC
CASGSQTSGGSYNEQFF
>NA|TRBV7-6|TRBJ2-4|NA
TGTGCCAGCAGCCCAAAAACCAGGGCCAAAAACATTCAGTACTTC
CASSPKTRAKNIQYF
>NA|TRBV6-7|TRBJ1-1|NA
TGTGCCAGCAGTTACCCAATAGGGGTGACTGAAGCTTTCTTT
CASSYPIGVTEAFF
>NA|TRBV7-9|TRBJ1-5|NA
TGTGCCAGCAGCTTAAAGGGGGAGCCCCAGCATTTT
CASSLKGEPQHF
>NA|TRBV6-1|TRBJ1-1|NA
TGTGCCAGCAGTGAACTGAGGGGGGGGCACACTGAAGCTTTCTTT
CASSELRGGHTEAFF
>NA|TRBV5-1|TRBJ2-3|NA
TGCGCCAGCAGCCCTGGGGGGACCGCGGGAGATACGCAGTATTTT
CASSPGGTAGDTQYF
>NA|TRBV4-1|TRBJ2-5|NA
TGCGCCAGCAGCCAACTCTCTCGGTTGGACCAAGAGACCCAGTACTTC
CASSQLSRLDQETQYF
>TRBD1|TRBV9|TRBJ1-6|NA
TGTGCCAGCAGCGCTTCCCACCAGGGGGGACCGAATTCACCCCTCCACTTT
CASSASHQGGPNSPLHF
>NA|TRBV7-3|TRBJ2-2|NA
TGTGCCAGCAGCTTAACCGCGCCGACGGGACTTACCACCGGGGAGCTGTTTTTT
CASSLTAPTGLTTGELFF
>TRBD1|TRBV6-6|TRBJ1-1|NA
TGTGCCAGCAGTCGGAACCGGGACAGTGTAGTTATTACTGAAGCTTTCTTT
CASSRNRDSVVITEAFF
>NA|TRBV5-1|TRBJ1-1|NA
TGCGCCAGCAGCTTGGGACAAGGTGTAAGCACTGAAGCTTTCTTT
CASSLGQGVSTEAFF
>TRBD2|TRBV10-3|TRBJ2-3|NA
TGTGCCATCAGTGGGGTTAGCGGGGGATCAGATACGCAGTATTTT
CAISGVSGGSDTQYF
>NA|TRBV3-1/TRBV3-2|TRBJ1-1|NA
TGTGCCAGCAGCCAAGGAGGGAACACTGAAGCTTTCTTT
CASSQGGNTEAFF
>TRBD2|TRBV10-2|TRBJ2-5|once
TGCGCCAGCAGGGTAGCGGGGGGTCAAGAGACCCAGTACTTC
CASRVAGGQETQYF
>NA|TRBV19|TRBJ1-5|NA
TGTGCCAGTAGAACTGTTCAGGTTAGCAATCAGCCCCAGCATTTT
CASRTVQVSNQPQHF
>NA|TRBV19|TRBJ2-1|NA
TGTGCCAGTAGTATCCCAGGGTATGATTTGCGAGATGAGCAGTTCTTC
CASSIPGYDLRDEQFF
>NA|TRBV28|TRBJ2-4|NA
TGTGCCAGCAGTTTAATCCTCGGGAGAATCAAAAACATTCAGTACTTC
CASSLILGRIKNIQYF
>TRBD1|TRBV11-2|TRBJ1-1|NA
TGTGCCAGCAGCTTAAGGGGACAGCAGAACACTGAAGCTTTCTTT
CASSLRGQQNTEAFF
>NA|TRBV3-1/TRBV3-2|TRBJ1-6|once
TGTGCCAGCAGCCAAGGACAGACAGTAAAGAATTCACCCCTCCACTTT
CASSQGQTVKNSPLHF
>NA|TRBV5-1|TRBJ1-3|NA
TGCGCCAGCAGCTTGGCGACAGATCCTGGAAACACCATATATTTT
CASSLATDPGNTIYF
>TRBD2|TRBV11-2|TRBJ2-3|NA
TGTGCCAGCAGCTTAGAAAACCTAGCGGGGGGTTTGCATACGCAGTATTTT
CASSLENLAGGLHTQYF
>NA|TRBV24-1|TRBJ1-5|NA
TGTGCCACCAGTGATGCCAACCTAGGTCGAAATCAGCCCCAGCATTTT
CATSDANLGRNQPQHF
>NA|TRBV29-1|TRBJ2-2|NA
TGCAGCGCCCTACAGGGTGCGAACACCGGGGAGCTGTTTTTT
CSALQGANTGELFF
>TRBD2|TRBV28|TRBJ2-2|NA
TGTGCCAGCAGCCCCGGGACTAGCGGGGGGGCCGGGGAGCTGTTTTTT
CASSPGTSGGAGELFF
>NA|TRBV7-6|TRBJ1-1|NA
TGTGCCAGCAGCTTAGGGGGAGGTGGTAACACTGAAGCTTTCTTT
CASSLGGGGNTEAFF
>NA|TRBV7-3|TRBJ2-2|once
TGTGCCAGCAGCTCGACGGGGTTCGCCGGGGAGCTGTTTTTT
CASSSTGFAGELFF
>TRBD1|TRBV15|TRBJ2-5|NA
TGTGCCACCAGCAGATTTTCAGGGGGTGTGGAGACCCAGTACTTC
CATSRFSGGVETQYF
>TRBD2|TRBV2|TRBJ2-3|NA
TGTGCCAGCAAGACTAGCTTCACAGATACGCAGTATTTT
CASKTSFTDTQYF
>TRBD2|TRBV27|TRBJ2-7|NA
TGTGCCAGCACGAGCGGGGCGGAGCAGTACTTC
CASTSGAEQYF
>TRBD1|TRBV10-3|TRBJ1-3|NA
TGTGCCATCAGTCAGGACAGGGCCGGAAACACCATATATTTT
CAISQDRAGNTIYF
>TRBD1|TRBV13|TRBJ2-7|NA
TGTGCCAGCAGCTCCCGGACAGGCCACTACGAGCAGTACTTC
CASSSRTGHYEQYF
>TRBD1|TRBV5-4|TRBJ1-5|once
TGTGCCAGCAGCGAGAAACCGGGACAGGAATTCGATCAGCCCCAGCATTTT
CASSEKPGQEFDQPQHF
>NA|TRBV28|TRBJ2-5|NA
TGTGCCAGCAGTTTATCGGTCTGGCGGGAAGAGACCCAGTACTTC
CASSLSVWREETQYF
>NA|TRBV14|TRBJ1-4|NA
TGTGCCAGCAGCCACCTAACGGGCGGGGGCGCGCAAAAACTGTTTTTT
CASSHLTGGGAQKLFF
>NA|TRBV12-3/TRBV12-4|TRBJ2-5|NA
TGTGCCAGCAGCCTCCCGCCGGGGGAGACCCAGTACTTC
CASSLPPGETQYF
>NA|TRBV19|TRBJ1-1|NA
TGTGCCAGTAGTATACTTCCCCTGAGCGCGACTGAAGCTTTCTTT
CASSILPLSATEAFF
>NA|TRBV12-3/TRBV12-4|TRBJ1-4|NA
TGTGCCAGCAGTCTCCACCAGGGGGAAAAACTGTTTTTT
CASSLHQGEKLFF
>TRBD1|TRBV15|TRBJ2-2|NA
TGTGCCACGACCATACAGGGGTTGACCGGGGAGCTGTTTTTT
CATTIQGLTGELFF
>NA|TRBV6-5|TRBJ2-5|NA
TGTGCCAGCAGTTACTCAAGAGCGCCCCAAGAGACCCAGTACTTC
CASSYSRAPQETQYF
>TRBD1|TRBV28|TRBJ1-3|NA
TGTGCCAGCAGTTTATTACAGGGGGCAGGAAACACCATATATTTT
CASSLLQGAGNTIYF
>TRBD1|TRBV7-8|TRBJ1-2|NA
TGTGCCAGCAGTTCCACGACAGGGGAAAACTATGGCTACACCTTC
CASSSTTGENYGYTF
>TRBD2|TRBV3-1/TRBV3-2|TRBJ2-7|NA
TGTGCCAGCAGCCCGGGGGGGCCGTTCTCCTACGAGCAGTACTTC
CASSPGGPFSYEQYF
>NA|TRBV27|TRBJ1-5|few
TGTGCCAGCAGTCCGGGGAGGGGCAATCAGCCCCAGCATTTT
CASSPGRGNQPQHF
>NA|TRBV7-2|TRBJ1-6|NA
TGTGCCAGCAGCTTAGGTCTACCCGGTGGTACGAGGAATTCACCCCTCCACTTT
CASSLGLPGGTRNSPLHF
>TRBD2|TRBV18|TRBJ2-3|once
TGTGCCAGCTCATCCCGACTAGCGGGGTCCACAGATACGCAGTATTTT
CASSSRLAGSTDTQYF
>TRBD2|TRBV28|TRBJ2-1|NA
TGTGCCAGCAGAGGCCCGGCCGGACTAGCGGGGGAACTGACCTCCTACAATGAGCAGTTCTTC
CASRGPAGLAGELTSYNEQFF
>NA|TRBV6-1|TRBJ1-1|once
TGTGCCAGCAGTGAACGGACGGGGAGGAACACTGAAGCTTTCTTT
CASSERTGRNTEAFF
>NA|TRBV7-3|TRBJ2-2|NA
TGTGCCAGCAGCTTAAACCCAGGGGGGAACGGGGAGCTGTTTTTT
CASSLNPGGNGELFF
>NA|TRBV28|TRBJ1-1|few
TGTGCCAGCAGTCAGCCTCAGGGAGGAGCTGAAGCTTTCTTT
CASSQPQGGAEAFF
>NA|TRBV5-1|TRBJ2-5|NA
TGCGCCAGCAGCTCCGCGGGGGCTGGGGAGACCCAGTACTTC
CASSSAGAGETQYF